The rows below give T cell receptor beta chains drawn from one sample of a study of CD8 T cells in ankylosing spondylitis. MiXCR, applied by TCRdb to the 5' RACE reads, yields one record per CDR3 protein. The sample has roughly 150,000 distinct CDR3 sequences, 25% to 35% seen once. The sequencing sample was made of synovial fluid, either unsorted or a sorted T cell fraction (not recorded which). The origin of the receptors is a male donor with ankylosing spondylitis. The CDR3 runs from the conserved cysteine through the conserved F or W. Each record gives: CDR3 protein, CDR3 DNA, V gene, D gene, CDR3 length, J gene, clone size. A D gene is named only where the DNA matches it firmly. A clone size is listed for some rows: how often the clone was seen (once, few, many), or a class if it is expanded.

CSADRDNTEAFF TGCAGCGCCGACAGGGATAACACTGAAGCTTTCTTT TRBV29-1 TRBD1 12 TRBJ1-1 few
CASGVFRAEAFF TGTGCCAGCGGAGTCTTTCGGGCTGAAGCTTTCTTT TRBV2 - 12 TRBJ1-1 -
CSGLEAQETQYF TGCAGCGGCCTAGAAGCCCAAGAGACCCAGTACTTC TRBV29-1 - 12 TRBJ2-5 -
CASSLAESGPRTTEAFF TGCGCCAGCAGCTTGGCCGAATCGGGACCCCGGACCACTGAAGCTTTCTTT TRBV5-1 - 17 TRBJ1-1 -
CASSRHNLLAVAPYEQYF TGTGCCAGCAGTCGCCACAACCTACTAGCGGTTGCCCCCTACGAGCAGTACTTC TRBV6-2/TRBV6-3 TRBD2 18 TRBJ2-7 -
CASSPGRGSSSYNEQFF TGTGCCAGCAGCCCCGGAAGGGGCTCGAGCTCCTACAATGAGCAGTTCTTC TRBV7-3 - 17 TRBJ2-1 -
CASSLPYRGLDEQFF TGTGCCAGCAGCTTACCATACCGGGGGTTGGATGAGCAGTTCTTC TRBV7-8 - 15 TRBJ2-1 many
CSPYGSGAENTEAFF TGCAGTCCCTATGGGTCGGGGGCGGAGAACACTGAAGCTTTCTTT TRBV20-1 - 15 TRBJ1-1 -
CASSYSEGMNTEAFF TGTGCCAGCAGTTACTCAGAGGGAATGAACACTGAAGCTTTCTTT TRBV6-5 - 15 TRBJ1-1 -
CASNGGRSTDTQYF TGTGCCAGCAACGGGGGCCGGAGCACAGATACGCAGTATTTT TRBV2 - 14 TRBJ2-3 -
CASSFGGGANIQYF TGTGCCAGCAGCTTCGGAGGGGGCGCGAACATTCAGTACTTC TRBV7-9 - 14 TRBJ2-4 few
CASSFAGAREQFF TGCGCCAGCAGCTTCGCGGGGGCGAGGGAGCAGTTCTTC TRBV5-1 - 13 TRBJ2-1 -
CASSLGWADYGYTF TGTGCCAGCAGTTTAGGTTGGGCCGACTATGGCTACACCTTC TRBV12-3/TRBV12-4 - 14 TRBJ1-2 -
CASSPTGIIGELFF TGTGCCAGCAGCCCGACAGGGATCATCGGGGAGCTGTTTTTT TRBV12-3/TRBV12-4 TRBD1 14 TRBJ2-2 few
CASSSRTGNQETQYF TGTGCCAGCAGTTCGCGAACAGGGAACCAAGAGACCCAGTACTTC TRBV12-3/TRBV12-4 - 15 TRBJ2-5 -
CASSSVASLGEQYF TGCGCCAGCAGCTCCGTGGCCAGTCTCGGTGAGCAGTACTTC TRBV5-1 - 14 TRBJ2-7 few
CASSSPRTSGSYEQYF TGTGCCAGCAGTTCTCCCAGGACTAGCGGCTCCTACGAGCAGTACTTC TRBV12-3/TRBV12-4 TRBD2 16 TRBJ2-7 -
CASKAGTGEETQYF TGTGCCAGCAAAGCCGGGACAGGGGAAGAGACCCAGTACTTC TRBV2 TRBD1 14 TRBJ2-5 -
CSATKDSNQPQHF TGCAGTGCCACTAAGGACAGCAATCAGCCCCAGCATTTT TRBV20-1 - 13 TRBJ1-5 few
CASSHSLAGAVRELFF TGCGCCAGCAGCCACTCACTAGCGGGAGCGGTAAGGGAGCTGTTTTTT TRBV4-3 TRBD2 16 TRBJ2-2 -
CASSLARASGRDSQETQYF TGTGCCAGCAGTTTGGCCCGGGCTAGCGGGAGGGACTCCCAAGAGACCCAGTACTTC TRBV28 TRBD2 19 TRBJ2-5 few
CASSLGSRAGTEAFF TGTGCCAGCAGTTTAGGGAGTCGGGCAGGGACTGAAGCTTTCTTT TRBV28 - 15 TRBJ1-1 few
CSASDRGGLTTEAFF TGCAGTGCTAGTGACAGGGGCGGCCTTACCACTGAAGCTTTCTTT TRBV20-1 TRBD1 15 TRBJ1-1 few
CSASLPGLAWEQYF TGCAGTGCTAGTCTACCGGGACTAGCGTGGGAGCAGTACTTC TRBV20-1 TRBD2 14 TRBJ2-7 few
CASSRDTAGTDTQYF TGTGCCAGCAGTCGAGACACAGCGGGCACAGATACGCAGTATTTT TRBV7-9 - 15 TRBJ2-3 -
CSARVGGISYNEQFF TGCAGTGCTAGAGTGGGGGGTATCTCCTACAATGAGCAGTTCTTC TRBV20-1 - 15 TRBJ2-1 few
CASRKDRNVREPQHF TGTGCCAGCAGGAAAGACCGCAACGTTCGGGAGCCCCAGCATTTT TRBV12-3/TRBV12-4 - 15 TRBJ1-5 many
CASTLKRGGQNEQFF TGTGCCAGCACCCTAAAGCGGGGGGGCCAGAATGAGCAGTTCTTC TRBV7-2 TRBD2 15 TRBJ2-1 -
CASSQEVLAGRTYEQYF TGCGCCAGCAGCCAAGAAGTACTGGCGGGACGGACCTACGAGCAGTACTTC TRBV4-3 - 17 TRBJ2-7 -
CASSPSGVRETQYF TGCGCCAGCAGCCCCTCAGGGGTTAGGGAGACCCAGTACTTC TRBV5-1 - 14 TRBJ2-5 -
CASSLGRNYEQYF TGTGCCAGCAGCCTAGGGAGAAACTACGAGCAGTACTTC TRBV3-1 - 13 TRBJ2-7 many
CASSLRIGTGLQPQHF TGTGCCAGCAGTCTACGAATCGGGACAGGGTTGCAGCCCCAGCATTTT TRBV12-3/TRBV12-4 TRBD1 16 TRBJ1-5 -
CASSLERNTGELFF TGCGCCAGCAGCTTGGAGCGGAACACCGGGGAGCTGTTTTTT TRBV5-1 - 14 TRBJ2-2 many
CASSVADQGRTGELFF TGTGCCAGCAGCGTAGCTGACCAGGGGAGGACCGGGGAGCTGTTTTTT TRBV9 - 16 TRBJ2-2 many
CASSYGKQETQYF TGTGCCAGCAGTTACGGGAAACAAGAGACCCAGTACTTC TRBV6-5 - 13 TRBJ2-5 many
CASRGRAYNEQFF TGTGCCAGCAGGGGCAGGGCTTACAATGAGCAGTTCTTC TRBV5-8 - 13 TRBJ2-1 -
CASSFGTSGRLAETQYF TGTGCCAGCAGTTTCGGGACTAGCGGGAGATTGGCAGAGACCCAGTACTTC TRBV12-3/TRBV12-4 TRBD2 17 TRBJ2-5 few
CASSRGGSYEQYF TGCGCCAGCAGCCGTGGAGGGAGTTACGAGCAGTACTTC TRBV4-1 - 13 TRBJ2-7 many
CASSSLSGSQNQPQHF TGTGCCAGCAGTTCTCTGTCGGGGTCCCAAAATCAGCCCCAGCATTTT TRBV28 - 16 TRBJ1-5 few
CASSLMSGGQGYEQFF TGTGCCAGCAGCTTAATGAGCGGGGGCCAAGGGTATGAGCAGTTCTTC TRBV11-2 TRBD2 16 TRBJ2-1 few
CASSQDKNYNEQFF TGTGCCAGCAGCCAAGACAAAAACTACAATGAGCAGTTCTTC TRBV3-1 - 14 TRBJ2-1 -
CASSQETGRATEAFF TGTGCCAGCAGCCAGGAGACAGGTAGAGCGACTGAAGCTTTCTTT TRBV4-2 - 15 TRBJ1-1 -
CASSAPGGDNEQFF TGCGCCAGCAGCGCCCCGGGAGGGGACAATGAGCAGTTCTTC TRBV4-3 TRBD2 14 TRBJ2-1 -
CASSSGQGNYEQYF TGTGCCAGCAGCTCGGGCCAGGGAAACTACGAGCAGTACTTC TRBV7-8 - 14 TRBJ2-7 many
CASSDRESSWETQYF TGTGCCAGCAGTGATCGTGAATCTTCGTGGGAGACCCAGTACTTC TRBV6-1 - 15 TRBJ2-5 -
CASSMDPGDEKLFF TGCGCCAGCAGCATGGACCCAGGGGATGAAAAACTGTTTTTT TRBV5-1 - 14 TRBJ1-4 -
CSVEDRAGSSYEQYF TGCAGCGTTGAAGATAGGGCGGGGAGCTCCTACGAGCAGTACTTC TRBV29-1 - 15 TRBJ2-7 -
CSASVSDYSNQPQHF TGCAGTGCTAGCGTCTCAGATTATAGCAATCAGCCCCAGCATTTT TRBV20-1 - 15 TRBJ1-5 -
CSARAPMLTLNNEQFF TGCAGTGCTAGAGCCCCAATGCTTACTTTGAACAATGAGCAGTTCTTC TRBV20-1 - 16 TRBJ2-1 -
CSAKRAGGAYEQYF TGCAGTGCTAAACGGGCGGGAGGAGCTTACGAGCAGTACTTC TRBV20-1 TRBD2 14 TRBJ2-7 -
CSVRPTQETQYF TGCAGCGTCCGACCCACCCAAGAGACCCAGTACTTC TRBV29-1 - 12 TRBJ2-5 -
CASSLTQAIPPEAFF TGTGCCAGCAGCTTAACGCAGGCAATCCCACCGGAAGCTTTCTTT TRBV7-3 - 15 TRBJ1-1 -
CASADETRGNTIYF TGCGCCAGCGCCGATGAGACACGTGGAAACACCATATATTTT TRBV5-1 - 14 TRBJ1-3 few
CASSLRTANTDTQYF TGTGCCAGCTCACTTAGGACAGCCAACACAGATACGCAGTATTTT TRBV18 - 15 TRBJ2-3 few
CASSPWRVGELFF TGTGCCAGCTCACCATGGCGAGTCGGGGAGCTGTTTTTT TRBV18 - 13 TRBJ2-2 few
CASSRPGAGANVLTF TGTGCCAGCAGCCGCCCAGGGGCTGGGGCCAACGTCCTGACTTTC TRBV7-2 - 15 TRBJ2-6 many